The rows below give T cell receptor beta chains drawn from one sample of a study of T-cell memory formation after mild COVID-19. MiXCR was run by TCRdb on the 5' RACE reads, yielding one entry per CDR3 protein. The sample carries 250,000 to 350,000 distinct CDR3 sequences, approximately 15% recorded once. The sequencing input was PBMCs or a T cell subset sorted from them (not recorded which). These receptors all stem from a man between 18 and 29 years old who had mild COVID-19 (a few samples of this study predate the infection). Cell type and time point are not known. Each CDR3 is given with its conserved first and last residue. D genes are given only for firm matches. Not all rows give a size; the values are once, few, many and, for expanded clones, a class.

TRBV20-1,-,many,TRBJ1-1,CSALTDNTEAFF,TGCAGTGCTCTGACGGACAACACTGAAGCTTTCTTT
TRBV18,TRBD1,-,TRBJ2-3,CASSADRSSTDTQYF,TGTGCCAGCTCCGCGGACAGGTCTTCCACAGATACGCAGTATTTT
TRBV6-2/TRBV6-3,TRBD1,-,TRBJ1-1,CASSYSQGRTEAFF,TGTGCCAGCAGTTACTCACAGGGGAGAACTGAAGCTTTCTTT
TRBV4-1,-,-,TRBJ2-7,CASSLEDTYEQYF,TGCGCCAGCAGCCTAGAGGACACATACGAGCAGTACTTC
TRBV4-3,-,few,TRBJ2-1,CASSQDTDKQFF,TGCGCCAGCAGCCAAGATACCGATAAGCAGTTCTTC
TRBV24-1,-,few,TRBJ2-1,CATSGTQGSGYNEQFF,TGTGCCACCAGTGGAACTCAGGGTTCGGGCTACAATGAGCAGTTCTTC
TRBV18,-,-,TRBJ2-1,CATRAGPWVDEQFF,TGTGCCACCCGCGCGGGACCCTGGGTCGATGAGCAGTTCTTC
TRBV7-3,-,-,TRBJ2-5,CASIPDRQPAQYF,TGTGCCAGCATCCCGGATCGACAGCCGGCCCAGTACTTC
TRBV15,-,few,TRBJ2-3,CATSRDLGVPDTQYF,TGTGCCACCAGCAGAGATTTGGGGGTCCCAGATACGCAGTATTTT
TRBV4-3,-,many,TRBJ2-1,CASSQDPTSFNEQFF,TGCGCCAGCAGCCAAGATCCCACTAGCTTCAATGAGCAGTTCTTC
TRBV7-9,TRBD2,-,TRBJ2-1,CASTPDPSGGYNEQFF,TGTGCCAGCACTCCCGACCCCAGCGGGGGTTACAATGAGCAGTTCTTC
TRBV11-2,-,-,TRBJ2-3,CASSLGAITSTDTQYF,TGTGCCAGCAGCTTAGGGGCTATAACTAGCACAGATACGCAGTATTTT
TRBV6-2/TRBV6-3,TRBD1,few,TRBJ2-1,CASSYRGYNEQFF,TGTGCCAGCAGCTACAGGGGGTACAATGAGCAGTTCTTC
TRBV6-6,-,-,TRBJ2-1,CASRPGGDRPEQFF,TGTGCCAGCAGGCCCGGGGGGGACAGACCCGAGCAGTTCTTC
TRBV27,-,-,TRBJ1-2,CASSSSDSNYGYTF,TGTGCCAGCAGTTCGTCGGACAGCAACTATGGCTACACCTTC
TRBV12-3/TRBV12-4,-,-,TRBJ2-5,CASTMGGASGETQYF,TGTGCCAGCACCATGGGGGGGGCTAGCGGAGAGACCCAGTACTTC
TRBV27,-,few,TRBJ2-3,CASSSHRERDTQYF,TGTGCCAGCAGTTCGCACAGGGAGAGGGATACGCAGTATTTT
TRBV2,-,few,TRBJ1-6,CASRRGLRDNSPLHF,TGTGCCAGCAGAAGGGGACTTCGGGATAATTCACCCCTCCACTTT
TRBV15,TRBD1,few,TRBJ2-4,CATSGTGSGGSLAKNIQYF,TGTGCCACCAGTGGGACAGGGAGCGGTGGGAGCTTAGCCAAAAACATTCAGTACTTC
TRBV7-2,-,few,TRBJ2-5,CASSLGAMETQYF,TGTGCCAGCAGCTTAGGGGCAATGGAGACCCAGTACTTC
TRBV12-3/TRBV12-4,TRBD1,-,TRBJ2-1,CASSLARGFSEQFF,TGTGCCAGCAGTTTAGCCAGGGGGTTTAGTGAGCAGTTCTTC
TRBV6-6,TRBD1,few,TRBJ1-1,CASSWTGRNTEAFF,TGTGCCAGCAGTTGGACAGGGAGGAACACTGAAGCTTTCTTT
TRBV6-5,-,-,TRBJ1-2,CASSYSGRGPDYGYTF,TGTGCCAGCAGTTACTCAGGCAGGGGCCCTGACTATGGCTACACCTTC